This passage covers 32 T cell receptor beta chains from one sample sequenced in a study of OX40 agonist ivuxolimab in advanced cancers. Sequencing was performed with immunoSEQ multiplex PCR; in TCRdb, only in-frame clones are kept and a portion is missing. The sample contains fewer than 45,000 clones, 88% of which appear only once. The sequencing used CD4+ or CD8+ T cells sorted from blood, collected in a trial of the OX40 agonist ivuxolimab. These receptors all come from an adult with an advanced solid tumor such as melanoma, head and neck, liver or kidney cancer.

The genes are TRBV7-6 and TRBJ2-7; 7 nucleotides agree with TRBD2. Germline lookup yields CDR1 SGHVS and CDR2 FNYEAQ. With 2 bases clipped from V and 2 bases from J, the junction kept 6 bases outside the gene matches. The CDR3 length is 15 residues. The CDR3 DNA reads TGTGCCAGCAGCTTATTTATGGGGGGGGCCTACGAGCAGTACTTC. Translated: CASSLFMGGAYEQYF.

This sequence joins TRBV11-2 and TRBJ2-5, with TRBD1 identical over 9 bases. This CDR3 comprises 15 residues. Germline V CDR1 and CDR2: SGHAT, FQNNGV. V was clipped by 6 bases and J by 0 bases; unmatched bases: 5. The CDR3 coding sequence is TGTGCCAGCAGTGACCGGGACAGGGACCAAGAGACCCAGTACTTC. Its translation is CASSDRDRDQETQYF.

The rearrangement uses TRBV4-1 and TRBJ2-3, with 7 bases lining up with TRBD2. CDR1 and CDR2 from the germline V gene are MGHRA and YSYEKL. Germline trimming cut 0 bases from V and 6 bases from J; bases unmatched to any gene: 6. This CDR3 comprises 15 residues. The CDR3: CASSQDPRGEDTQYF. The CDR3 region has the DNA TGCGCCAGCAGCCAAGACCCCCGGGGGGAGGATACGCAGTATTTT.

The chain couples TRBV6-1 to TRBJ2-7; TRBD1 matches at 9 bases. The junction had 6 bases not matched to a gene; V was cut back by 6 bases and J by 3 bases. The CDR3 consists of 14 residues. CDR1 is MNHNS and CDR2 is SASEGT in the germline V gene. CDR3 sequence: CASSRGTGNYEQYF. The CDR3 bases are TGTGCCAGCAGCCGAGGGACAGGGAACTACGAGCAGTACTTC.

This clone occurred once. The junction differs from germline at one of its ends, possibly a read error. The genes are TRBV6-6 and TRBJ2-7; no reliable D call. CDR1 and CDR2 from the germline V gene are MNHNY and SVGAGI (reference sequence). CDR3 length equals 11 residues. In nucleotides, the CDR3 is TGTGCCAGCAGTCACTCCTACGAGCAGTACTTC. Translation gives CASSHSYEQYF.

The CDR3 bases are TGTGCCAGCAGTTTAGGCGTAGCGGGAAATGGAGAGACCCAGTACTTC. This sequence encodes CASSLGVAGNGETQYF. The chain combines TRBV27 with TRBJ2-5, with 8 bases matching TRBD2. The CDR3 consists of 16 residues. Germline CDR1 is MNHEY and CDR2 is SMNVEV (reference sequence). J gave up 4 bases and V 2 bases, and 9 bases lay outside the gene matches.

The genes are TRBV6-6 and TRBJ1-3; D ambiguous. The germline gives CDR1 MNHNY, CDR2 SVGAGI (reference sequence). Trimming removed 4 bases at V and 4 bases at J, with 2 bases between. CDR3 size: 11 residues. The CDR3 is CASSWGNTIYF. The CDR3 DNA is TGTGCCAGCAGTTGGGGAAACACCATATATTTT.

The J gene is TRBJ1-6, the V gene TRBV30; the match to TRBD1 covers 7 bases. From germline, CDR1 is GTSNPN and CDR2 SVGIG (reference sequence). CDR3 length equals 14 residues. Unmatched junction bases numbered 8, after V lost 5 bases and J lost 7 bases. The CDR3 reads CAWGSGTVNSPLHF. In nucleotides, the CDR3 is TGTGCCTGGGGATCCGGGACAGTGAATTCACCCCTCCACTTT.

This rearrangement joins TRBV5-6 to TRBJ2-7; 8 bases agree with TRBD2. The CDR3 totals 14 residues. Germline assignment: CDR1 SGHDT and CDR2 YYEEEE. The V gene end was trimmed by 2 bases and the J gene end by 3 bases; junction bases not matched to a gene: 4. CDR3 amino acids: CASSLSGGGYEQYF. As DNA, the CDR3 is TGTGCCAGCAGCTTAAGCGGGGGTGGCTACGAGCAGTACTTC.

The chain is built from TRBV7-9 and TRBJ1-1, with D perhaps TRBD1 (5 bases). This CDR3 has 15 amino acids. Between the trimmed V and J ends, which lost 5 bases and 1 base, there was a span of 14 bases. Germline V gene data show CDR1 as SEHNR and CDR2 as FQNEAQ (reference sequence). The CDR3 nucleotides read TGTGCCAGCAGCCCAACAGAAGGGGAGAACACTGAAGCTTTCTTT. It codes for CASSPTEGENTEAFF.

This clone was found a few times. The same CDR3 is also encoded by other DNA sequences in this sample. The gene calls are TRBV5-1 and TRBJ2-3; the D gene is possibly TRBD1 (6 bases). This CDR3 is built from 14 residues. Trimming cost V 1 base and J 3 bases, with 9 bases left between them. Germline V gene data show CDR1 as SGHRS and CDR2 as YFSETQ. CDR3 coding DNA: TGCGCCAGCAGCTTGTACAGGGAAACAGATACGCAGTATTTT. Its translation: CASSLYRETDTQYF.

The chain carries TRBV10-2 and TRBJ2-1; TRBD1 matches 7 bases. Trimming took 11 bases from V and 4 from J; bases not matched to a gene: 11. CDR1 and CDR2 (germline): WSHSY, SAAADI. The CDR3 is 14 amino acids. The CDR3 region has the DNA TGCGCCTGTACCGGGACAGCTACATACAATGAGCAGTTCTTC. It encodes CACTGTATYNEQFF.

By share, this clone counts as large. V gene TRBV7-9 combines with J gene TRBJ2-1; tentatively, D is TRBD2 (7 bases). Germline CDR1 and CDR2: SEHNR and FQNEAQ (reference sequence). The V and J ends lost 7 bases and 0 bases respectively, with 16 bases between them. The CDR3 runs to 16 residues. The CDR3 spells CASTGPGGSSYNEQFF. The CDR3, as DNA: TGTGCCAGCACCGGACCGGGGGGCAGCTCCTACAATGAGCAGTTCTTC.

The chain couples TRBV27 to TRBJ1-5; TRBD1 is a possible D gene (6 bases). Germline assignment: CDR1 MNHEY and CDR2 SMNVEV (reference sequence). This CDR3 region has 14 residues. V dropped 0 bases and J dropped 7 bases, with 10 bases sitting between them. The CDR3 nucleotides read TGTGCCAGCAGTTTATCCCGCAGGGGCCAGCCCCAGCATTTT. It encodes CASSLSRRGQPQHF.

V is TRBV7-9 and J is TRBJ1-1, with a weak D call TRBD1 (6 bases). The CDR3 is 13 amino acids. Germline CDR1 reads SEHNR; CDR2 reads FQNEAQ (reference sequence). V lost 11 bases, J lost 1 base, and 14 bases lay in between. The CDR3 spells CAFRGGENTEAFF. The CDR3 coding sequence is TGTGCCTTTCGAGGGGGGGAGAACACTGAAGCTTTCTTT.

The chain employs TRBV5-4 and TRBJ1-6, with 8 bases aligning to TRBD1. J lost 7 bases, V lost 0 bases, and 12 bases had no gene match. CDR1 is SGHNT and CDR2 is YYREEE in the germline V gene (reference sequence). The CDR3 is made up of 18 amino acids. The CDR3 nucleotides read TGTGCCAGCAGCTTGGCCAGGACAGGGTGGACGAAAAATTCACCCCTCCACTTT. Translation: CASSLARTGWTKNSPLHF.

The chain combines TRBV7-8 with TRBJ2-1, with a tentative D call TRBD1 (5 bases). The germline V and J ends were trimmed by 3 bases and 9 bases, with 21 bases remaining between them. This CDR3 spans 16 amino acids. Germline loops: CDR1 SGHVS, CDR2 FQNEAQ. The CDR3 DNA reads TGTGCCAGCAGCTTGTTACAAGGGGCCACGAAATCTGAGCAGTTCTTC. Protein sequence: CASSLLQGATKSEQFF.

This rearrangement joins TRBV30 to TRBJ1-2, with 9 bases that match TRBD1. Germline values: CDR1 GTSNPN, CDR2 SVGIG (reference sequence). Trimming at V came to 3 bases and at J to 5 bases, leaving 19 bases not matched to a gene. The CDR3 extends over 18 amino acids. The CDR3 reads CAWSLGTGMSPARYGYTF. CDR3 nucleotides: TGTGCCTGGAGCCTCGGGACAGGGATGTCCCCGGCCAGGTATGGCTACACCTTC.

The chain carries TRBV29-1 and TRBJ2-7; 10 nucleotides line up with TRBD1. The CDR3 sequence is 15 residues long. V gave up 2 bases and J gave up 9 bases; unmatched junction bases: 13. CDR1 and CDR2 from the germline V gene are SQVTM and ANQGSEA. Here the CDR3 reads CSVESTGGSVLGQYF. CDR3 nucleotide sequence: TGCAGCGTTGAATCGACAGGGGGCTCGGTTCTAGGGCAGTACTTC.

This chain connects TRBV5-1 to TRBJ2-2; tentative D call: TRBD2 (7 bases). The CDR3 totals 17 residues. V lost 0 bases, J lost 4 bases, and 16 bases lay in between. CDR1 SGHRS and CDR2 YFSETQ come from the germline V gene. CDR3 DNA sequence: TGCGCCAGCAGCTTGGTTGCCCGGGGGGCTGGCACCGGGGAGCTGTTTTTT. Its translation: CASSLVARGAGTGELFF.

The chain links TRBV5-8 to TRBJ2-7; D is unclear. The V gene's germline CDR1 is SGHTS and CDR2 YDEGEE. The germline V and J ends were trimmed by 4 bases and 1 base, with 15 bases remaining between them. CDR3 length: 15 amino acids. As DNA, the CDR3 is TGTGCCAGCAGCCAAGAAAAACACACGTCCTACGAGCAGTACTTC. Amino acids: CASSQEKHTSYEQYF.

The chain recombines TRBV27 with TRBJ1-2, with 7 bases that match TRBD1. The ends lost 8 bases at V and 8 bases at J; junction bases unmatched: 5. This CDR3 comprises 11 residues. Germline V gene sequence: CDR1 MNHEY, CDR2 SMNVEV (reference sequence). DNA for the CDR3: TGTGCCAGCGGAAACAGGGGCGGCTACACCTTC. Translation: CASGNRGGYTF.

As concerns this clone: The junction departs from germline at one end; a sequencing error may be responsible. The chain is built from TRBV5-1 and TRBJ2-7, with a possible D match to TRBD1 (7 bases). Germline-derived CDR1 and CDR2 are SGHRS and YFSETQ. CDR3 length: 14 residues. The DNA for the CDR3 is TGTGCCAGCAGCGCCCGGAGGAGGGGGCAGGAGCAGTACTTC. Translation gives CASSARRRGQEQYF.

The chain recombines TRBV5-5 with TRBJ2-5; D is ambiguous. V lost 4 bases and J lost 12, with 13 bases in between. The CDR3 covers 11 residues. In germline, CDR1 is SGHKS, CDR2 YYEKEE (reference sequence). For the CDR3, the DNA is TGTGCCAGCAGCCCCGACCAGGAAAAGTACTTC. Translating it yields CASSPDQEKYF.

In its sample, this clone was seen a few times. V usage is TRBV30 and J usage is TRBJ1-1, with no clear D. V lost 5 bases and J 1 base, leaving 2 bases between the germline ends. The CDR3 has 10 amino acids. CDR1 is GTSNPN and CDR2 is SVGIG in the germline V gene (reference sequence). The CDR3 region has the DNA TGTGCCTGGGGGAACACTGAAGCTTTCTTT. Translation gives CAWGNTEAFF.

This sequence joins TRBV5-1 and TRBJ2-1; D perhaps matches TRBD2 (7 bases). The CDR3 is 15 residues long. CDR1 SGHRS and CDR2 YFSETQ come from the germline V gene. The V and J ends lost 5 bases and 9 bases respectively, with 21 bases between them. The CDR3 reads CASRSPGEGTVEQFF. CDR3 bases: TGCGCCAGCAGAAGCCCAGGGGAGGGCACGGTTGAGCAGTTCTTC. Using reference TRBV5-1 and TRBJ2-1 for the parts outside the CDR3, the full variable domain is KAGVTQTPRYLIKTRGQQVTLSCSPISGHRSVSWYQQTPGQGLQFLFEYFSETQRNKGNFPGRFSGRQFSNSRSEMNVSTLELGDSALYLCASRSPGEGTVEQFFGPGTRLTVL.

The chain carries TRBV11-2 and TRBJ2-3; D unresolved. The germline CDR1 and CDR2 sequences are SGHAT and FQNNGV. Deletions cut 0 bases from V and 2 bases from J, with 6 bases between. This CDR3 is 14 amino acids long. CDR3: CASSLETHTDTQYF. The CDR3 nucleotides are TGTGCCAGCAGCTTAGAGACCCACACAGATACGCAGTATTTT.

The genes are TRBV6-6 and TRBJ1-2; weak D call: TRBD1 (6 bases). The CDR3 totals 13 residues. From germline, CDR1 is MNHNY and CDR2 SVGAGI (reference sequence). Trimming left V 7 bases short and J 3 bases short, with 12 bases between. CDR3 protein: CASTADRYYGYTF. CDR3 DNA sequence: TGTGCCAGCACCGCGGACAGATACTATGGCTACACCTTC.

The chain has TRBV29-1 and TRBJ2-1; possible D gene TRBD2, 6 bases. The CDR3 consists of 15 residues. V lost 6 bases to trimming and J lost 0 bases, with 15 bases between them. The germline CDR1 and CDR2 sequences are SQVTM and ANQGSEA. The CDR3 nucleotides read TGCAGCGTCGCAGGGACTCAGAGCTCCTACAATGAGCAGTTCTTC. Translation: CSVAGTQSSYNEQFF.

This clone was counted between two and nine times. V is TRBV11-2 and J is TRBJ2-7; possibly TRBD2 for D (5 bases). The CDR3 is 11 amino acids. Germline assignment: CDR1 SGHAT and CDR2 FQNNGV. The ends were cut back, 7 bases at V and 3 bases at J, with 7 bases in the middle. This CDR3 reads CASKRDYEQYF. CDR3 DNA: TGTGCCAGCAAGAGGGACTACGAGCAGTACTTC.

V and J are TRBV6-1 and TRBJ2-2; tentative D call: TRBD1 (6 bases). Trimming cost V 6 bases and J 3 bases, with 11 bases left between them. Germline V gene lookup returns CDR1 MNHNS and CDR2 SASEGT. The CDR3 has 14 residues. The CDR3 is CASSAGQHTGELFF. Here the CDR3 DNA reads TGTGCCAGCAGCGCCGGACAGCACACCGGGGAGCTGTTTTTT.

V and J are TRBV15 and TRBJ1-2, with D possibly TRBD1 on 5 matching bases. V lost 5 bases and J lost 6, with 13 bases in between. CDR3 size: 13 residues. Germline V CDR1 and CDR2: LNHNV, YYDKDF (reference sequence). In DNA, the CDR3 is TGTGCCACCAGCCCGGGAGGGGTCAATGGCTACACCTTC. Encoded protein: CATSPGGVNGYTF.